A selection of T cell receptor beta chains follows, all from one sample in a study of blood T cells in healthy people across ages. TCRdb recomputed calls from the 5' RACE reads with MiXCR, one row per CDR3 protein. The table includes over 500,000 distinct CDR3 sequences, approximately 26% detected once. The sample also formed part of further work on T cells of mothers and their children.

Input material: blood. The receptors shown here come from a boy aged 2 to 10 in good health. Each CDR3 is given with its conserved first and last residue. D genes are given only for firm matches. Not all rows give a size; the values are once, few, many and, for expanded clones, a class.

D gene	V gene	J gene	clone size	CDR3 protein	CDR3 DNA
-	TRBV2	TRBJ2-1	few	CASMGGGEQFF	TGTGCCAGTATGGGGGGCGGTGAGCAGTTCTTC
-	TRBV27	TRBJ1-2	once	CASMGLGNREDYTF	TGTGCCAGCATGGGCCTGGGTAACAGGGAAGACTACACCTTC
-	TRBV2	TRBJ2-1	-	CASLGDYNEQFF	TGTGCCAGCCTCGGAGATTACAATGAGCAGTTCTTC
-	TRBV29-1	TRBJ1-4	-	CSAMEEIATNEKLFF	TGCAGCGCAATGGAGGAAATAGCAACTAATGAAAAACTGTTTTTT
TRBD2	TRBV7-9	TRBJ2-1	many	CASSSSSGRGSNEQFF	TGTGCCAGCAGCTCCTCTAGCGGGAGGGGGAGCAATGAGCAGTTCTTC
-	TRBV7-6	TRBJ1-5	few	CASSLPGYNQPQHF	TGTGCCAGCAGCTTACCAGGGTACAATCAGCCCCAGCATTTT
-	TRBV29-1	TRBJ1-1	few	CSVDLAGTEAFF	TGCAGCGTTGATTTGGCCGGGACGGAAGCTTTCTTT
TRBD2	TRBV5-5	TRBJ2-7	-	CASSEFEAGGHEQYF	TGTGCCAGCAGCGAATTTGAAGCGGGAGGCCACGAGCAGTACTTC
-	TRBV27	TRBJ1-5	few	CASSPNSFSNQPQHF	TGTGCCAGCAGTCCGAACAGTTTTAGCAATCAGCCCCAGCATTTT
-	TRBV12-3/TRBV12-4	TRBJ2-7	-	CASSTSRDGGPGSYEQYF	TGTGCCAGCAGCACTTCCCGGGACGGCGGGCCGGGCTCCTACGAGCAGTACTTC
-	TRBV21-1	TRBJ2-7	-	CASSFPTGDHEQYF	TGTGCCAGCAGCTTCCCGACAGGGGACCACGAGCAGTACTTC
TRBD2	TRBV6-1	TRBJ2-1	-	CASSEVGTSARINEQFF	TGTGCCAGCAGTGAAGTGGGGACTAGCGCCCGGATCAATGAGCAGTTCTTC
-	TRBV6-5	TRBJ2-1	-	CASSYDRRDYNEQFF	TGTGCCAGCAGTTACGATCGCAGGGATTACAATGAGCAGTTCTTC
TRBD1	TRBV18	TRBJ1-2	few	CASSPPTRTGYGYTF	TGTGCCAGCTCACCCCCGACTCGGACAGGCTATGGCTACACCTTC
-	TRBV29-1	TRBJ2-7	few	CSVNFRDKFYEQYF	TGCAGCGTTAATTTTCGGGACAAATTTTACGAGCAGTACTTC
-	TRBV29-1	TRBJ1-2	-	CSVAPRTANYGYTF	TGCAGCGTTGCCCCCCGGACAGCCAACTATGGCTACACCTTC
-	TRBV5-1	TRBJ2-5	few	CASSFSSDETQYF	TGCGCCAGCAGCTTTTCGTCAGACGAGACCCAGTACTTC
-	TRBV7-8	TRBJ1-4	-	CASSSDLLTEKLFF	TGTGCCAGCAGCTCGGACTTACTCACTGAAAAACTGTTTTTT
-	TRBV7-9	TRBJ2-5	-	CASSRGVSKETQYF	TGTGCCAGCAGCCGTGGGGTCTCTAAGGAGACCCAGTACTTC
TRBD1	TRBV10-3	TRBJ2-5	few	CAIRETGVQETQYF	TGTGCCATCAGAGAGACAGGGGTCCAAGAGACCCAGTACTTC
TRBD2	TRBV7-2	TRBJ2-7	-	CVSSQGLADEQYF	TGTGTCAGCAGCCAAGGACTAGCGGACGAGCAGTACTTC
TRBD1	TRBV6-5	TRBJ2-7	-	CASGRQGNSYEQYF	TGTGCCAGCGGGAGACAGGGCAACTCCTACGAGCAGTACTTC